A selection of T cell receptor beta chains follows, all from one sample in a study of cytomegalovirus exposure and HLA in healthy donors. Sequenced by immunoSEQ multiplex PCR; TCRdb stores in-frame clones only, minus some. The sample holds 92,000 or so clones; approximately 69% are singletons and the top ten take roughly a fifth. The specimen sequenced was PBMCs. Receptor source: a woman between 50 and 59 years old in good health and CMV-seropositive. CDR3s include the opening cysteine and the closing phenylalanine or tryptophan. The D gene is left open where the match is weak. Expanded clones get a size class; other rows say once, few or many, or leave the size out.

V	D	J	size	CDR3	DNA
TRBV28	NA	TRBJ1-1	NA	CASSTQGLGNTEAFF	TGTGCCAGCAGTACGCAGGGGCTGGGGAACACTGAAGCTTTCTTT
TRBV15	NA	TRBJ2-5	NA	CATSISPWGRGSEETQYF	TGTGCCACCAGCATCTCGCCCTGGGGCAGGGGATCGGAAGAGACCCAGTACTTC
TRBV4-3	TRBD1	TRBJ1-1	NA	CASSQGTGMNTEAFF	TGCGCCAGCAGCCAAGGGACAGGGATGAACACTGAAGCTTTCTTT
TRBV30	TRBD2	TRBJ2-1	few	CAWGIGAGGFYNEQFF	TGTGCCTGGGGAATCGGGGCGGGGGGCTTCTACAATGAGCAGTTCTTC
TRBV7-8	NA	TRBJ2-4	NA	CASSSGLAKNIQYF	TGTGCCAGCAGCTCAGGACTGGCCAAAAACATTCAGTACTTC
TRBV2	TRBD1	TRBJ1-5	NA	CASSGTDGNQPQHF	TGTGCCAGCTCCGGGACAGACGGCAATCAGCCCCAGCATTTT
TRBV30	TRBD1	TRBJ1-2	NA	CAWSGDSEYYGYTF	TGTGCCTGGAGTGGGGACAGCGAGTACTATGGCTACACCTTC
TRBV4-3	TRBD2	TRBJ2-3	many	CASSQDRASGADTQYF	TGCGCCAGCAGCCAAGATAGGGCTAGCGGGGCCGATACGCAGTATTTT
TRBV4-3	TRBD1	TRBJ1-6	NA	CASSQDPMTGVSPLHF	TGCGCCAGCAGCCAAGACCCGATGACAGGGGTTTCACCCCTCCACTTT
TRBV28	TRBD1	TRBJ1-1	few	CASSSGQGGTEAFF	TGTGCCAGCAGTTCCGGACAGGGAGGGACTGAAGCTTTCTTT
TRBV19	TRBD2	TRBJ2-1	NA	CASSPSSGGAGEQFF	TGTGCCAGTAGTCCTTCTAGCGGGGGGGCTGGGGAGCAGTTCTTC
TRBV28	TRBD1	TRBJ1-2	NA	CATDRVGGYTF	TGTGCCACCGACAGGGTAGGTGGCTACACCTTC
TRBV7-2	TRBD1	TRBJ2-7	NA	CASSSTGTGYHEQYF	TGTGCCAGCAGCTCCACCGGGACAGGATATCATGAGCAGTACTTC
TRBV15	TRBD1	TRBJ2-2	NA	CATSGGTGTITGELFF	TGTGCCACCAGCGGCGGGACAGGGACTATAACCGGGGAGCTGTTTTTT
TRBV5-1	NA	TRBJ2-1	few	CASSLVGQGGEQFF	TGCGCCAGCAGCTTGGTAGGGCAGGGGGGTGAGCAGTTCTTC
TRBV11-2	TRBD1	TRBJ2-5	NA	CASSWGTGEETQYF	TGTGCCAGCAGCTGGGGGACAGGGGAAGAGACCCAGTACTTC
TRBV6-1	TRBD1	TRBJ2-5	NA	CASGTGRGTQYF	TGTGCCAGCGGGACAGGGCGGGGGACCCAGTACTTC
TRBV7-2	NA	TRBJ1-2	few	CASSSDSYGYTF	TGTGCCAGCAGCTCCGACAGCTATGGCTACACCTTC
TRBV23-1	NA	TRBJ2-2	NA	CASTTAGVDSRLPLKNTGELFF	TGCGCCAGCACCACCGCTGGGGTCGACAGTCGATTACCCCTAAAGAACACCGGGGAGCTGTTTTTT
TRBV19	NA	TRBJ2-2	NA	CASSMSRWRVNTGELFF	TGTGCCAGTAGTATGAGTCGGTGGAGGGTGAACACCGGGGAGCTGTTTTTT
TRBV11-2	NA	TRBJ2-3	NA	CASSLLVSADTQYF	TGTGCCAGCAGCTTACTAGTTTCCGCAGATACGCAGTATTTT
TRBV28	TRBD1	TRBJ1-4	once	CASSPTPGTGSSRTEKLFF	TGTGCCAGCAGTCCAACCCCCGGGACAGGGAGTTCTCGTACTGAAAAACTGTTTTTT
TRBV28	NA	TRBJ1-6	NA	CASSWGRSNSPLHF	TGTGCCAGCAGCTGGGGGAGGTCTAATTCACCCCTCCACTTT
TRBV5-1	TRBD1	TRBJ1-3	NA	CASSLTGQFGNTIYF	TGCGCCAGCAGCCTGACAGGGCAATTTGGAAACACCATATATTTT